Sequencing of this T cell receptor (beta chain) was carried out in a study of blood T cell repertoires in COVID-19. Study overall: The United States, Italy and Spain were the sources of the acute and convalescent COVID-19 samples. Sample material is recorded as cDNA or gDNA derived from T cells, B-cell-depleted T cells, or PBMCs.

Seattle enrolled patients during active infection and tracked them longitudinally. How the authors handled the data: Reference gene primer amplification gave nucleated cell count estimates. Some clones are missing from TCRdb's copy, which holds only in-frame ones; the method was immunoSEQ multiplex PCR. That table gives V, J and clone size, and the DNA gave D and trimming. The sample gives some 310,000 clones, around 90% of which show up once; under 1.1% is in the top ten. Germline CDR1 MNHEY, CDR2 SMNVEV (reference sequence). The CDR3 consists of 11 residues. V dropped 8 bases and J dropped 7 bases, with 6 bases sitting between them.

This TCR was sampled from a woman aged 40 to 50 with COVID-19, enrolled during active disease. The genes are TRBV27 and TRBJ1-6, with D perhaps matching TRBD1 (6 bases). Sequencing input: peripheral blood. CDR3 loop: CASGTNSPLHF. CDR3 DNA sequence: TGTGCCAGCGGGACAAATTCACCCCTCCACTTT.